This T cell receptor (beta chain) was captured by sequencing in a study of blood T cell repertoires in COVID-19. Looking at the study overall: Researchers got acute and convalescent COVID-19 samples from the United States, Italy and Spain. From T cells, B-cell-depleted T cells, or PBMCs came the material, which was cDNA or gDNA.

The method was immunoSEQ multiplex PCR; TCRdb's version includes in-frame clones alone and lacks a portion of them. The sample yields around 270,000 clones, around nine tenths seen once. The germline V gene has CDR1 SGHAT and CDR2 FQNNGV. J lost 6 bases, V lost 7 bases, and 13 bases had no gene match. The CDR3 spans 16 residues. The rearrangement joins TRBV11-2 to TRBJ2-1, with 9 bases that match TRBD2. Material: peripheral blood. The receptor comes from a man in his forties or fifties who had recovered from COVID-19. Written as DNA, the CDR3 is TGTGCCAGCACTCGCCCAGGACGCGGGGGGGGCAATGAGCAGTTCTTC. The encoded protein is CASTRPGRGGGNEQFF.